What follows are 14 T cell receptor beta chains derived from one specimen sequenced in a study of shared clonotypes between healthy human individuals. Libraries were prepared by immunoSEQ multiplex PCR; TCRdb keeps only in-frame clonotypes and omits some of them. The sample lists about 1.9 million clones, about 94% occurring once. Naive CD8 cells lacked CD45RO and underwent positive selection for CCR7, leaving out terminally differentiated effector memory CD45RA+ cells. Sample: naive CD8+ T cells from PBMCs. All receptors come from a man younger than 35 in good health. Some clones in this sample may be carry-over from other donors' samples.

The rearrangement uses TRBV10-3 and TRBJ2-3; 10 nucleotides match TRBD2. V trimming: 8 bases; J trimming: 4 bases; junction bases outside the gene matches: 12. Germline CDR1 reads ENHRY; CDR2 reads SYGVKD. This CDR3 has 16 residues. For the CDR3, the DNA is TGTGCCATCGGACTAGCGGACCCCAGCGGGGCAGATACGCAGTATTTT. This encodes CAIGLADPSGADTQYF.

The genes are TRBV2 and TRBJ2-7; 9 bases map to TRBD2. Losses at the gene ends were 0 bases for V and 6 bases for J; bases not matched to a gene: 6. The CDR3 length is 15 residues. Germline CDR1 and CDR2: SNHLY and FYNNEI. This chain's CDR3 is CASSEAHAGGTEQYF. CDR3 DNA: TGTGCCAGCAGTGAAGCCCACGCGGGAGGGACCGAGCAGTACTTC.

This clone was recorded once. J is TRBJ2-2 and V is TRBV28; D remains unclear. The CDR3 is 13 residues long. The V end lost 2 bases, the J end lost 7 bases, and 8 bases lay between the germline ends. CDR1 is MDHEN, CDR2 SYDVKM, per germline. CDR3 sequence: CASSLSSSGELFF. The CDR3 DNA follows: TGTGCCAGCAGTTTAAGCTCAAGCGGGGAGCTGTTTTTT.

The rearrangement joins TRBV4-1 to TRBJ2-2; TRBD1 aligns across 7 bases. CDR1 is MGHRA and CDR2 is YSYEKL in the germline V gene. CDR3 length equals 15 residues. V lost 4 bases, J lost 0 bases, and 2 bases stayed unmatched. The CDR3 here is CASSRDRSNTGELFF. As DNA, the CDR3 is TGCGCCAGCAGCCGGGACAGATCGAACACCGGGGAGCTGTTTTTT.

Only one count was recorded for this clone. Other DNA sequences from this sample encode an identical CDR3 as well. The V call is TRBV6-5, the J call TRBJ1-2; no reliable D call. The CDR3 runs 11 residues. Germline CDR1 is MNHEY and CDR2 is SVGAGI. Between the trimmed V and J ends, which lost 2 bases and 4 bases, there was a span of 2 bases. The CDR3 nucleotides are TGTGCCAGCAGTTACAGCTATGGCTACACCTTC. Its protein is CASSYSYGYTF.

The chain links TRBV5-6 to TRBJ2-7; D not certain. Germline loops: CDR1 SGHDT, CDR2 YYEEEE. V lost 0 bases, J lost 1 base, and 5 bases lay in between. The CDR3 extends over 13 amino acids. CDR3 protein: CASSLGESYEQYF. Here the CDR3 DNA reads TGTGCCAGCAGCTTGGGGGAATCCTACGAGCAGTACTTC.

The chain joins TRBV7-9 to TRBJ2-7, with TRBD1 as a possible D gene (6 bases). The CDR3 is 14 amino acids. Per germline, CDR1 SEHNR and CDR2 FQNEAQ (reference sequence). Trimming removed 4 bases at V and 0 bases at J, with 10 bases between. CDR3 loop: CASSSGALSYEQYF. In nucleotides, the CDR3 is TGTGCCAGCAGCTCAGGGGCGCTCTCCTACGAGCAGTACTTC.

V and J are TRBV5-1 and TRBJ2-1; 12 nucleotides line up with TRBD2. CDR1 SGHRS and CDR2 YFSETQ come from the germline V gene. V gave up 2 bases and J gave up 9 bases; unmatched junction bases: 18. The CDR3 covers 19 residues. As DNA, the CDR3 is TGCGCCAGCAGCTTAATAACAGTGCTAGCGGGAGGGCCCCGCGCTGAGCAGTTCTTC. This translates into CASSLITVLAGGPRAEQFF.

The chain couples TRBV4-3 to TRBJ2-1, with 7 bases that match TRBD2. Germline V gene lookup returns CDR1 LGHNA and CDR2 YSLEER. The CDR3 spans 16 residues. The V gene end was trimmed by 3 bases and the J gene end by 0 bases; junction bases not matched to a gene: 5. The DNA for the CDR3 is TGCGCCAGCAGCCAGGGGACTACCATCTCCTACAATGAGCAGTTCTTC. It specifies CASSQGTTISYNEQFF.

CDR3 in DNA: TGCAGCGTAAAGGGGTACGGACTAACTGAAGCTTTCTTT. It translates to CSVKGYGLTEAFF. The rearrangement links TRBV29-1 to TRBJ1-1; the D gene is possibly TRBD1 (5 bases). Germline CDR1 is SQVTM and CDR2 is ANQGSEA. This CDR3 contains 13 residues. Trimming shortened V by 6 bases and J by 5 bases, and 16 bases separated the two germline ends.

The CDR3 loop is CATKGLAGEWNTQYF. In nucleotides, the CDR3 is TGTGCCACTAAGGGACTAGCGGGAGAATGGAATACGCAGTATTTT. The rearrangement links TRBV15 to TRBJ2-3; 14 bases match TRBD2. Germline V lookup: CDR1 LNHNV, CDR2 YYDKDF (reference sequence). The trim removed 9 bases at V and 7 bases at J, leaving 9 bases unmatched. The CDR3 runs 15 residues.

V and J are TRBV27 and TRBJ2-5, with D possibly being TRBD1 or TRBD2 (5 bases each). Germline V gives CDR1 MNHEY, CDR2 SMNVEV (reference sequence). The CDR3 runs 14 residues. V was cut by 5 bases and J by 7 bases, with 17 bases left in between. The CDR3 DNA is TGTGCCAGCAGTCCCTTTGGGGGTTCTAGGACCCAGTACTTC. This gives the protein CASSPFGGSRTQYF.

In regard to this clone: Other DNA sequences in the same sample also yield this CDR3. The chain combines TRBV7-9 with TRBJ2-7, with D uncertain. Trimming left V 4 bases short and J 4 bases short, with 8 bases between. The CDR3 extends over 12 amino acids. Germline V CDR1 and CDR2: SEHNR, FQNEAQ (reference sequence). CDR3 DNA sequence: TGTGCCAGCAGCTCTGATATATACGAGCAGTACTTC. Translating gives CASSSDIYEQYF.

The chain has TRBV27 and TRBJ2-7, with 9 bases lining up with TRBD2. Germline loops: CDR1 MNHEY, CDR2 SMNVEV (reference sequence). Unmatched junction bases numbered 12, after V lost 5 bases and J lost 4 bases. The CDR3 is 16 residues long. CDR3 amino acids: CASSELRAGGVYEQYF. CDR3 DNA sequence: TGTGCCAGCAGTGAACTGAGAGCGGGAGGTGTGTACGAGCAGTACTTC.